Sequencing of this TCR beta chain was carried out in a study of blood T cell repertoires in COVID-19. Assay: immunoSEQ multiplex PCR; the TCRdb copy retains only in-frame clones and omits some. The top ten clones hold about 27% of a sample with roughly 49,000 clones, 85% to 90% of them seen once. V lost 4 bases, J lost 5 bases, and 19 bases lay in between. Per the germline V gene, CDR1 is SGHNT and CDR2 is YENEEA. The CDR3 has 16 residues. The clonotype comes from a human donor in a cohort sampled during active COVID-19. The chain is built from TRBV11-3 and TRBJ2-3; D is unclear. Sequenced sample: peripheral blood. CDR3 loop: CASSSISDRTEDTQYF. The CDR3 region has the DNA TGTGCCAGCAGCTCCATTAGTGATAGAACAGAAGATACGCAGTATTTT.